This TCR beta chain stems from a study of CD8+ T cells in alopecia areata. Whole-study results and caveats: Compared with normal scalp, lesional scalp had higher clonality and more expanded CD8+ clones.

V was cut by 6 bases and J by 3 bases, with 17 bases left in between. Germline-derived CDR1 and CDR2 are MGHRA and YSYEKL. CDR3 length: 15 amino acids. Extracted RNA was reverse transcribed into cDNA, the sequencing template. Profiling relied on immunoSEQ multiplex PCR, and the TCRdb table lists in-frame clones only, not all of them. The top ten clones hold 4% to 5.5% of a sample with about 140,000 clones, 50% to 60% of them seen once. This clone was observed a few times. Its antigen is currently unknown. The TCR originated in a human donor in good health. Input material: CD4+ T cells sorted from blood. The chain links TRBV4-1 to TRBJ2-5; D assignment may be TRBD1 or TRBD2 (5 bases each). The CDR3: CASRRGVVGEETQYF. For the CDR3, the DNA is TGCGCCAGCAGGAGGGGAGTAGTGGGCGAAGAGACCCAGTACTTC.